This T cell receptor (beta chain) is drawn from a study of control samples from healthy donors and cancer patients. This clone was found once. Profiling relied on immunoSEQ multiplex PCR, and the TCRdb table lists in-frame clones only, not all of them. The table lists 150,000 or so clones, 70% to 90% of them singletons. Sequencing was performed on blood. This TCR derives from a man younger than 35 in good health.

CDR3 amino acids: CASSLLGRGTEAFF. The CDR3 coding sequence is TGTGCCAGCAGTTTATTAGGAAGGGGCACTGAAGCTTTCTTT. The rearrangement joins TRBV27 to TRBJ1-1; D is possibly TRBD1 (5 bases). CDR1 is MNHEY and CDR2 is SMNVEV in the germline V gene (reference sequence). The CDR3 has 14 amino acids. Deletions cut 1 base from V and 4 bases from J, with 10 bases between.